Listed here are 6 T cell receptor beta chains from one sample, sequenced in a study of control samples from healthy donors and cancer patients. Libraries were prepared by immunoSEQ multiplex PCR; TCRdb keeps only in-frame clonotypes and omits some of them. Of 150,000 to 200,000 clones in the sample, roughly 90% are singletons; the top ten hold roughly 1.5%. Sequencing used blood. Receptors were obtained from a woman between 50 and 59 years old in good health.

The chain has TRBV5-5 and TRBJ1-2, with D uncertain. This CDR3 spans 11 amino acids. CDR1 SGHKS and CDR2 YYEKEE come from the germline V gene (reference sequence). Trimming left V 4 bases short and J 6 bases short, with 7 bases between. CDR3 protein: CASSMRDGYTF. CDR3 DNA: TGTGCCAGCAGCATGAGGGATGGCTACACCTTC. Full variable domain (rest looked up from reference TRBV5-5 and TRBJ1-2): DAGVTQSPTHLIKTRGQQVTLRCSPISGHKSVSWYQQVLGQGPQFIFQYYEKEERGRGNFPDRFSARQFPNYSSELNVNALLLGDSALYLCASSMRDGYTFGSGTRLTVV.

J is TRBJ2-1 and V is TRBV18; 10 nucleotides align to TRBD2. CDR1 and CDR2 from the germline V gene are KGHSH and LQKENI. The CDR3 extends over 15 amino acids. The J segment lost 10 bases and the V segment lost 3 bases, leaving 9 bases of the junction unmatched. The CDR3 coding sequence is TGTGCCAGCTCACCGCTAGCGGGGGACTTTGTAGAGCAGTTCTTC. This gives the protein CASSPLAGDFVEQFF.

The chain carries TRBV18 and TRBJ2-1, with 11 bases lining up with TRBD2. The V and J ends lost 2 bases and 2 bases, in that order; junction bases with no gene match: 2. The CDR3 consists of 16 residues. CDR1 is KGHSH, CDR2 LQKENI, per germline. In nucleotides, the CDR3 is TGTGCCAGCTCACCAAATAGCGGGGGGGCCTACAATGAGCAGTTCTTC. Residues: CASSPNSGGAYNEQFF.

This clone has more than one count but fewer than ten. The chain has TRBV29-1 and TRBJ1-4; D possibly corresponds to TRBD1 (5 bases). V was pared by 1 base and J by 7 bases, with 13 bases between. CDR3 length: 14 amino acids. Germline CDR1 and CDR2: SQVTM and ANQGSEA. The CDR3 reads CSVEVGGKAEKLFF. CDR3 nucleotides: TGCAGCGTTGAAGTCGGGGGGAAAGCTGAAAAACTGTTTTTT.

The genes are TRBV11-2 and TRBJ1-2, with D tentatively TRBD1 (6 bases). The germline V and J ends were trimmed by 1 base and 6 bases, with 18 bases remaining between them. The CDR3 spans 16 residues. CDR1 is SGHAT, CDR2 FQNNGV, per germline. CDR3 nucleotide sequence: TGTGCCAGCAGCTTAGCTTTCCGCAGGGGCGGCGATGGCTACACCTTC. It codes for CASSLAFRRGGDGYTF.

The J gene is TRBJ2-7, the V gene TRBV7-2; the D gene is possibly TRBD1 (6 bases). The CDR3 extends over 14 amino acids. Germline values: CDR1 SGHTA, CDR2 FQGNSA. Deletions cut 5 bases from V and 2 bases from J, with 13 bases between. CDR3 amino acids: CASSLPRQAYEQYF. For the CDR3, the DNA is TGTGCCAGCAGCCTACCTCGACAGGCCTACGAGCAGTACTTC.